The 4 T cell receptor beta chains presented below share a single source sample, sequenced in a study of cytomegalovirus exposure and HLA in healthy donors. PCR was performed using 60 Vbeta and 13 Jbeta primers. Measured with immunoSEQ multiplex PCR; TCRdb has only the in-frame clones, and not every one. The table has about 110,000 clones, over 60% seen once; the top ten hold around 1.2%. The sequencing input was PBMCs. All receptors come from a woman between 25 and 40 years old in good health and CMV-seronegative.

V usage is TRBV4-3 and J usage is TRBJ1-1, with no clear D. Trimming removed 0 bases from V and 7 bases from J, with 9 bases in between. Germline assignment: CDR1 LGHNA and CDR2 YSLEER. This CDR3 region has 13 residues. The DNA for the CDR3 is TGCGCCAGCAGCCAAGACAAACAGAGTGAAGCTTTCTTT. This encodes CASSQDKQSEAFF.

V gene TRBV30 combines with J gene TRBJ1-3; D perhaps matches TRBD1 (5 bases). This CDR3 spans 12 amino acids. Germline CDR1 is GTSNPN and CDR2 is SVGIG (reference sequence). V was shortened by 2 bases and J by 3 bases, with 5 bases between the two germline ends. The CDR3, as DNA: TGTGCCTGGAGTAGGGGTGGAAACACCATATATTTT. Its translation is CAWSRGGNTIYF.

The J gene is TRBJ1-6, the V gene TRBV7-2; D might be TRBD1 (5 bases). Germline loops: CDR1 SGHTA, CDR2 FQGNSA. Trimming removed 11 bases at V and 0 bases at J, with 14 bases between. The CDR3 extends over 15 amino acids. CDR3 DNA: TGTGCCGGCCAACAGGAGCACTCCTATAATTCACCCCTCCACTTT. Amino acids: CAGQQEHSYNSPLHF.

The V gene is TRBV5-1, the J gene TRBJ2-5, with TRBD1 matching 10 bases. CDR1 SGHRS and CDR2 YFSETQ come from the germline V gene. With 9 bases clipped from V and 5 bases from J, the junction kept 10 bases outside the gene matches. The CDR3 totals 14 residues. The CDR3 is CATRTGGVLETQYF. CDR3 in DNA: TGCGCCACCAGGACAGGGGGAGTGCTGGAGACCCAGTACTTC.